One sample yielded the 29 T cell receptor beta chains listed below, sequenced in a study of T-cell memory formation after mild COVID-19. TCRdb independently ran MiXCR on the 5' RACE reads; one entry per CDR3 protein. The sample contains 290,000 or so distinct CDR3 sequences, roughly 19% of which appear only once. The sequenced sample consisted of PBMCs or a T cell subset sorted from them (not recorded which). The receptor source for this set is a man aged 18-30 years who had mild COVID-19 (a few samples of this study predate the infection). Cell type and time point are not known.

This clonotype has a single count. The rearrangement links TRBV14 to TRBJ1-1, with D tentatively TRBD1 (5 bases). V lost 4 bases to trimming and J lost 6 bases, with 9 bases between them. CDR3 size: 12 residues. Germline CDR1 and CDR2: SGHDN and FVKESK. CDR3 loop: CASSRGGAEAFF. The CDR3 DNA follows: TGTGCCAGCAGCCGGGGGGGGGCTGAAGCTTTCTTT.

This chain joins TRBV12-3 or TRBV12-4 and TRBJ1-2; weak D call: TRBD1 (5 bases). The ends were cut back, 6 bases at V and 8 bases at J, with 13 bases in the middle. The CDR3 contains 12 residues. CDR3 loop: CASSSTGPGYTF. CDR3 DNA sequence: TGTGCCAGCAGCTCAACAGGCCCCGGCTACACCTTC.

This rearrangement joins TRBV28 to TRBJ2-7, with TRBD1 matching 8 bases. CDR1 is MDHEN, CDR2 SYDVKM, per germline. V shed 3 bases, J shed 7 bases, and the junction held 5 bases outside the gene matches. CDR3 size: 13 residues. The CDR3 nucleotides read TGTGCCAGCAGTTTCAGGGGGCCAGGAGAGCAGTACGTC. It specifies CASSFRGPGEQYV.

The sample holds a few counts of this clonotype. The V gene is TRBV5-1, the J gene TRBJ1-3; 7 bases fit TRBD1. There are 16 residues in the CDR3. V dropped 3 bases and J dropped 0; count of bases not matched to a gene: 6. Germline V gives CDR1 SGHRS, CDR2 YFSETQ. The CDR3 DNA follows: TGCGCCAGCAGCTGGACAGGCGTACGCTCTGGAAACACCATATATTTT. As protein: CASSWTGVRSGNTIYF.

The chain uses TRBV6-2 or TRBV6-3 and TRBJ1-5; tentative D call: TRBD1 (5 bases). Trimming left V 8 bases short and J 4 bases short, with 12 bases between. CDR3 length: 13 amino acids. CDR1 is MNHEY and CDR2 is SVGEGT in the germline V gene. The CDR3 nucleotides read TGTGCCAGCGGGCCCGGGGGAAATCAGCCCCAGCATTTT. Translated: CASGPGGNQPQHF.

The chain uses TRBV7-2 and TRBJ2-1; D remains unclear. Germline-derived CDR1 and CDR2 are SGHTA and FQGNSA. V dropped 2 bases and J dropped 8 bases, with 10 bases sitting between them. The length of the CDR3 is 13 residues. As DNA, the CDR3 is TGTGCCAGCAGCTTACTGATTGGAGATGAGCAGTTCTTC. This codes for CASSLLIGDEQFF.

V gene TRBV20-1 combines with J gene TRBJ1-5; weak D call: TRBD1 (5 bases). The CDR3 sequence is 12 residues long. Per the germline V gene, CDR1 is DFQATT and CDR2 is SNEGSKA (reference sequence). This CDR3 is CSARQSNQPQHF. For the CDR3, the DNA is TGCAGCGCCAGACAGAGCAATCAGCCCCAGCATTTT.

This clonotype has a single count. The chain joins TRBV7-3 to TRBJ2-3; 11 bases align to TRBD2. This CDR3 comprises 17 residues. Losses at the gene ends were 4 bases for V and 1 base for J; bases not matched to a gene: 7. Germline V gene data show CDR1 as SGHTA and CDR2 as FQGTGA. This CDR3 reads CASSCTSGGLCTDTQYF. CDR3 nucleotides: TGTGCCAGCAGCTGCACTAGCGGGGGCCTCTGCACAGATACGCAGTATTTT.

The V and J genes are TRBV28 and TRBJ1-5; D unclear. This CDR3 has 11 residues. Germline V gene data show CDR1 as MDHEN and CDR2 as SYDVKM. Between the trimmed V and J ends, which lost 7 bases and 6 bases, there was a span of 7 bases. The CDR3 region is CASNTRQPQHF. For the CDR3, the DNA is TGTGCCAGCAATACCCGTCAGCCCCAGCATTTT.

The V call is TRBV11-2, the J call TRBJ1-1, with 9 bases matching TRBD1. The V gene's germline CDR1 is SGHAT and CDR2 FQNNGV. The CDR3 sequence is 15 residues long. Trimming at V came to 3 bases and at J to 4 bases, leaving 6 bases not matched to a gene. The CDR3 DNA sequence: TGTGCCAGCAGCTTCCGACAGGGGGTTCGCACTGAAGCTTTCTTT. Its protein is CASSFRQGVRTEAFF. The complete variable domain, with remaining parts taken from reference TRBV11-2 and TRBJ1-1, reads EAGVAQSPRYKIIEKRQSVAFWCNPISGHATLYWYQQILGQGPKLLIQFQNNGVVDDSQLPKDRFSAERLKGVDSTLKIQPAKLEDSAVYLCASSFRQGVRTEAFFGQGTRLTVV.

This clonotype was detected ten times or more. The rearrangement links TRBV20-1 to TRBJ2-3, with 7 bases aligning to TRBD1. This CDR3 has 13 amino acids. The V gene end was trimmed by 4 bases and the J gene end by 3 bases; junction bases not matched to a gene: 4. Germline V gene data show CDR1 as DFQATT and CDR2 as SNEGSKA (reference sequence). The DNA of the CDR3 is TGCAGTGCTACCGGGGACAGTACAGATACGCAGTATTTT. This sequence encodes CSATGDSTDTQYF.

This clonotype occurred many times. The chain uses TRBV18 and TRBJ2-7, with D possibly matching TRBD1 (6 bases). The CDR3 totals 12 residues. The germline gives CDR1 KGHSH, CDR2 LQKENI. Trimming removed 3 bases at V and 3 bases at J, with 6 bases between. CDR3 protein: CASSPDSYEQYV. CDR3 bases: TGTGCCAGCTCACCGGACAGCTACGAGCAGTACGTC.

This clonotype was observed a handful of times. V and J are TRBV4-1 and TRBJ2-7; 7 nucleotides match TRBD2. J was trimmed by 0 bases and V by 3 bases; bases with no gene match: 8. There are 16 residues in the CDR3. Germline CDR1 is MGHRA and CDR2 is YSYEKL. CDR3 sequence reads: CASSHSPGTNSYEQYF. The CDR3 DNA reads as TGCGCCAGCAGCCACTCCCCTGGGACTAACTCCTACGAGCAGTACTTC.

The CDR3 here is CASSSLGPGAFF. As DNA, the CDR3 is TGTGCCAGCAGTTCACTTGGCCCGGGGGCTTTCTTT. The gene calls are TRBV28 and TRBJ1-1; D gene ambiguous. This CDR3 comprises 12 residues. Deletions cut 4 bases from V and 11 bases from J, with 14 bases between. Germline V CDR1 and CDR2: MDHEN, SYDVKM.

The rearrangement uses TRBV7-9 and TRBJ2-5; possible D gene TRBD1, 6 bases. This CDR3 spans 15 amino acids. Germline V CDR1 and CDR2: SEHNR, FQNEAQ (reference sequence). V lost 6 bases to trimming and J lost 5 bases, with 19 bases between them. CDR3 nucleotides: TGTGCCAGCAGAAATAATCAGGGGCCCCAGGAGACCCAGTACTTC. It specifies CASRNNQGPQETQYF.

V gene TRBV30 combines with J gene TRBJ2-6; D remains ambiguous. CDR1 is GTSNPN, CDR2 SVGIG, per germline (reference sequence). This CDR3 region has 12 residues. The V end lost 8 bases, the J end lost 0 bases, and 5 bases lay between the germline ends. CDR3 region: CALGSGANVLTF. In DNA form, the CDR3 reads TGTGCCCTGGGCTCTGGGGCCAACGTCCTGACTTTC.

This clonotype appeared many times. The J gene is TRBJ2-5, the V gene TRBV7-9; 7 positions agree with TRBD1. The V segment lost 8 bases and the J segment 4 bases; nucleotides outside the gene matches: 7. CDR3 size: 13 residues. Germline CDR1 and CDR2: SEHNR and FQNEAQ (reference sequence). The CDR3 spells CASLQGPLETQYF. The CDR3 bases are TGTGCCAGCTTACAGGGGCCGCTAGAGACCCAGTACTTC.

There are many counts of this clonotype. This chain joins TRBV11-2 and TRBJ2-7; D is perhaps TRBD1 (6 bases). Trimming took off 1 base at V and 7 bases at J, with 11 bases between the two ends. CDR3 length: 13 residues. Germline lookup yields CDR1 SGHAT and CDR2 FQNNGV. The CDR3 here is CASSLVGGEEQYV. The CDR3, as DNA: TGTGCCAGCAGCTTAGTTGGGGGCGAAGAGCAGTACGTC.

There are a few counts of this clonotype. The chain joins TRBV12-3 or TRBV12-4 to TRBJ1-5; D unclear. This CDR3 has 12 residues. Trimming removed 5 bases at V and 5 bases at J, with 7 bases between. Here the CDR3 DNA reads TGTGCCAGCAGTAGGATTGATCAGCCCCAGCATTTT. Translating it yields CASSRIDQPQHF.

This sequence joins TRBV6-2 or TRBV6-3 and TRBJ1-2; D ambiguous. Looked up from germline, CDR1 is MNHEY and CDR2 is SVGEGT. Deletions cut 4 bases from V and 4 bases from J, with 7 bases between. The CDR3 runs to 12 residues. The CDR3 protein is CASSLGVYGYTF. The CDR3 nucleotides read TGTGCCAGCAGTTTAGGAGTCTATGGCTACACCTTC.

V is TRBV9 and J is TRBJ1-1; TRBD1 might be the D (6 bases). This CDR3 region has 16 residues. V lost 0 bases, J lost 6 bases, and 18 bases lay in between. The germline CDR1 and CDR2 sequences are SGDLS and YYNGEE. In DNA, the CDR3 is TGTGCCAGCAGCGTAGGGGCGGGAGGGGGAGTCCCTGAAGCTTTCTTT. Its protein is CASSVGAGGGVPEAFF. The full variable domain, rest sourced from reference TRBV9 and TRBJ1-1, is DSGVTQTPKHLITATGQRVTLRCSPRSGDLSVYWYQQSLDQGLQFLIQYYNGEERAKGNILERFSAQQFPDLHSELNLSSLELGDSALYFCASSVGAGGGVPEAFFGQGTRLTVV.

This clonotype was seen a handful of times. V is TRBV27 and J is TRBJ1-5, with D hard to call. CDR1 is MNHEY and CDR2 is SMNVEV in the germline V gene (reference sequence). The length of the CDR3 is 16 residues. V dropped 1 base and J dropped 1 base, with 11 bases sitting between them. In DNA, the CDR3 is TGTGCCAGCAGTTTATTTTCCTATGGAAGCAATCAGCCCCAGCATTTT. It is translated as CASSLFSYGSNQPQHF.

The chain combines TRBV4-3 with TRBJ1-2, with D tentatively TRBD1 (6 bases). CDR1 is LGHNA, CDR2 YSLEER, per germline. Trimming stripped 1 base from V and 7 bases from J, with 13 bases between. The CDR3 covers 14 residues. The CDR3: CASSQGTVRGGYTF. The DNA for the CDR3 is TGCGCCAGCAGCCAAGGGACAGTTAGAGGTGGCTACACCTTC.

The V call is TRBV18, the J call TRBJ2-7; 7 bases match TRBD1. CDR1 and CDR2 from the germline V gene are KGHSH and LQKENI. The CDR3 length is 13 residues. Unmatched junction bases numbered 2, after V lost 3 bases and J lost 3 bases. This CDR3 reads CASSPGDSYEQYV. CDR3 DNA sequence: TGTGCCAGCTCACCGGGGGACAGCTACGAGCAGTACGTC.

The chain carries TRBV27 and TRBJ2-3, with a weak D call TRBD2 (6 bases). V was trimmed by 5 bases and J by 7 bases, leaving 13 bases between them. The CDR3 has 13 amino acids. Germline CDR1 reads MNHEY; CDR2 reads SMNVEV (reference sequence). For the CDR3, the DNA is TGTGCCAGCAGTGAAGGGACTCGCTATACGCAGTATTTT. This sequence encodes CASSEGTRYTQYF.

This clonotype has just a few counts. This sequence joins TRBV3-1 and TRBJ2-5; 10 bases agree with TRBD2. CDR1 is LGHDT, CDR2 YNNKEL, per germline (reference sequence). V was clipped by 0 bases and J by 13 bases; unmatched bases: 5. CDR3 length equals 13 residues. CDR3 bases: TGTGCCAGCAGCCAAGACCTCTCTAGCGGGGGGTACTTC. Protein sequence: CASSQDLSSGGYF.

In its sample, this clonotype was seen a few times. J is TRBJ2-1 and V is TRBV5-4; 8 positions match TRBD2. Germline V CDR1 and CDR2: SGHNT, YYREEE (reference sequence). V was clipped by 4 bases and J by 3 bases; unmatched bases: 6. The CDR3 is made up of 15 amino acids. The chain's CDR3 is CASSLGLVGYNEQFF. CDR3 bases: TGTGCCAGCAGCCTGGGACTAGTCGGCTACAATGAGCAGTTCTTC.

V and J are TRBV10-3 and TRBJ2-6; D is ambiguous. Germline assignment: CDR1 ENHRY and CDR2 SYGVKD. Trimming left V 3 bases short and J 2 bases short, with 5 bases between. The CDR3 has 14 amino acids. CDR3 sequence (DNA): TGTGCCATCAGTGACGTGCCTGGGGCCAACGTCCTGACTTTC. Its translation is CAISDVPGANVLTF.

This clonotype was seen more than once but under ten times. The chain couples TRBV7-2 to TRBJ1-6, with D maybe TRBD1 (6 bases). The CDR3 has 15 residues. V was trimmed by 4 bases and J by 10 bases, leaving 17 bases between them. The germline CDR1 and CDR2 sequences are SGHTA and FQGNSA. Here the CDR3 DNA reads TGTGCCAGCAGCTCAGGAGGGGGTCTCGCGTCACCCCTCCACTTT. Translated: CASSSGGGLASPLHF.